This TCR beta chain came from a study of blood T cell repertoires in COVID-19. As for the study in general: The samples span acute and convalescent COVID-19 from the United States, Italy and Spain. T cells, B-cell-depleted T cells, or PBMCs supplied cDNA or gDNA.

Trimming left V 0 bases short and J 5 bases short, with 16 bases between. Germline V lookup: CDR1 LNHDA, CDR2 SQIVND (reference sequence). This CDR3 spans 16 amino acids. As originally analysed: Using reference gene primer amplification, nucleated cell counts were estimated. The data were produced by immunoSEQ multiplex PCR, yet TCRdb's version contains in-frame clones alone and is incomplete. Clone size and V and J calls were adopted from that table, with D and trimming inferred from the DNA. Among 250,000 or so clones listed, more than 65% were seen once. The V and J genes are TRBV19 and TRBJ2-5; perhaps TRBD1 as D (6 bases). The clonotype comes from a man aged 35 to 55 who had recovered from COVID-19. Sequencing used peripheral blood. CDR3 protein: CASSIDRFGGQETQYF. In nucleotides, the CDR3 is TGTGCCAGTAGTATAGATCGTTTTGGGGGCCAGGAGACCCAGTACTTC.